This T cell receptor (beta chain) was captured by sequencing in a study of cytomegalovirus exposure and HLA in healthy donors (dated by TCRdb to 2016 to 2017). Notes on the research overall: An earlier analysis of several hundred of the donors reported roughly 300 Gb of sequence data and 117 million unique TCR beta sequences obtained from 180 million or so T cells. In the later analysis, no new phenotypic data were used to find candidate immune exposures; instead, reliance was placed on TCR beta sequences and their occurrence across donors. Using immunosequencing, the study profiled T cell repertoires from fewer than 700 subjects and related those repertoires to cytomegalovirus serostatus. An earlier analysis of more than 450 of the donors used high-throughput TCR beta sequencing to judge whether each TCR beta V gene segment behaved as functional or pseudogenic. Five DR-DQ haplotypes were handled as single units for association and clustering, since linkage in the cohort was strong. A later analysis re-examined previously published TCR beta repertoires from just over 650 donors and added high-resolution HLA genotyping to investigate patterns of TCR occurrence. Both class I and class II loci were covered by HLA typing, at four-digit resolution. To predict cytomegalovirus infection status, the study brought together high-throughput TCR immunosequencing, statistical association of individual TCRs with disease status, and machine learning. An early release covering 550 to 700 HLA-typed donors comprised roughly 300 gigabases of sequencing data and approximately 85 million unique TCR sequences. A later genetic analysis took genome-wide SNP genotypes for about 55% of the 666 donors and used that subset as a discovery cohort. Donor age, sex, ethnicity and CMV serostatus were collected together with the repertoire data. The study aimed to test whether cataloging public T cell receptors could reveal signatures of past pathogen exposure. A separate validation cohort of 90 to 150 different subjects was used in addition to the 666-subject first cohort. Every discovery cohort repertoire had been produced on one sequencing platform. On average, around 240,000 unique TCR beta nucleotide sequences were sequenced per donor among roughly 430 genotyped donors of the cohort, with around 19% of those sequences being non-productive. Typing coverage varied by locus: roughly 620-640 donors for A, B, C, DRB1 and DQB1; approximately 500 for DQA1; more than 600 for DPA1; roughly 470 for DPB1. Of the 300 to 400 genotyped donors, 65% to 90% fell in the genetic ancestry cluster associated with self-reported Caucasian donors.

The CDR3, cysteine through phenylalanine, is 14 amino acids long. Only the CDR3 part of the read is kept: 42 bases, read in frame from the first base. CDR1 and CDR2 are read off the germline V gene (reference sequence) as MNHEY and SMNVEV. At the junction V is shortened by 2 bases and J by 9 bases, with 11 bases in between. In total, roughly 710 healthy bone marrow donors made up the cohort. Cohort members were all nominally healthy when sampled, although unrecorded immune exposures were likely present. The donor tested CMV seronegative and was one of the 352 seronegative cohort members. A peripheral blood sample was collected from each donor, and TCR beta sequencing was performed on peripheral blood mononuclear cells. Genomic DNA extraction from the blood cell samples was performed with the Qiagen DNeasy Blood Extraction Kit. As for this clone: Its binding antigen is unknown. One base away there is no much larger clone; base qualities are not given.

Receptor libraries were prepared by the immunoSEQ multiplex PCR assay. A mixture of 60 forward primers for TCR Vbeta segments and 13 reverse primers for TCR Jbeta segments was used in the multiplex PCR. The CDR3 region of rearranged TCR beta genes was amplified from genomic DNA by a multiplex PCR assay. The amplified TCR beta libraries were sequenced on the Illumina HiSeq System as 87-base-pair reads. The original methods were these. A later analysis tallied roughly 76 million unique TCR beta chains across the 666 repertoires, and some 10 million of those chains were shared by two or more donors. Raw reads were error-corrected and collapsed into unique sequences by a nearest-neighbor algorithm in which closely related sequences were merged to remove PCR and sequencing errors. CDR3 sequences were aligned to IMGT reference sequences to assign V, D and J gene segments. Each retained sequence needed at least a six-nucleotide match to both a V gene segment and a J gene segment. A rearrangement counted as productive if the CDR3 had no stop codons and remained in frame with V and J, and every other rearrangement counted as non-productive. Following IMGT convention, CDR3 was defined as the stretch from the second conserved V-encoded cysteine to the conserved J-encoded phenylalanine. In an earlier analysis of just under 600 of the donors, sequences lacking an unambiguous match to a single V gene segment were excluded. In an earlier analysis of a few hundred of the donors, V segments were called functional above 56.7% productive rearrangements and were called segregating when the between-donor standard deviation exceeded 5%. To diagnose cytomegalovirus status from the catalog of TCR beta chain sequences, a statistical classification framework was built. In a later analysis, V and J genes were assigned by comparing TCR nucleotide sequences against IMGT/GENE-DB human TR gene sequences. A later analysis assigned CDR3 sequences and most-parsimonious VDJ recombination scenarios with the TCRdist pipeline. In a later analysis, each TCR beta chain was defined by its CDR3 amino acid sequence together with its V-gene family, and reads without a unique V-gene family were excluded. In a later analysis, several hundred highly shared, low-generation-probability nucleotide sequences were removed to address suspected cross-contamination and a sequencing artifact. In a later analysis, a clonal expansion index for each public chain was calculated from normalized within-repertoire ranks of inferred template counts. In a later analysis, generation probabilities were computed using a VDJ recombination model fitted to out-of-frame rearrangements, and the results were checked against IGoR. In a later analysis, hypergeometric tests were used to score TCR-TCR, TCR-HLA and TCR-CMV co-occurrence, with a repertoire-size bias correction applied to TCR pairs. In a later analysis, false discovery rates were estimated by permuting HLA or CMV assignments 20 times. In a later analysis, co-occurring TCRs were grouped with DBSCAN, and TCRdist sequence similarity was added when clustering was performed within HLA-allele-positive subsets. Repertoires with fewer than 30,000 or more than 120,000 public chains were left out of co-occurrence clustering, as were about 5 repertoires with anomalous nucleotide sharing. TCRdb carries this immuneACCESS record with in-frame sequences only. Its versions omit some clonotypes, under half of them owing to an unresolved V gene in the studies checked, with the rest unexplained. V, J and clone size are those of that table, while D and trimming were read from the DNA. The sample contains over 150,000 clones, 79% of them found a single time. The ten most abundant clones make up roughly 1.6% of the sample.

Here is what the overall study found, with its caveats: A later analysis associated 16,951 TCR beta sequences with specific HLA alleles at a false discovery rate of 0.05. Because HLA typing was missing for some donors at each locus, association tests included only the typed subset. In an earlier analysis of about 600 of the donors, most TCR beta V segments appeared in productive rearrangements about 87% or about 30% of the time, broadly matching IMGT annotations. A cluster of highly shared sequence variants was judged likely to be a technical artifact of the sequencing pipeline. According to a later genetic analysis, donors in an Asian-associated ancestry cluster had fewer N-insertions in productive TCRs than the approximately 710-donor mean. A later analysis found that HLA-associated TCR beta chains were more clonally expanded and had lower generation probabilities than equally common non-associated chains. Roughly uniform sequencing depth across donors was assumed in presence/absence analyses, although this assumption may not hold. When HLA alleles, especially DR and DQ, strongly co-occurred, attributing TCR associations to individual alleles was difficult. A later analysis found that TCR association rates varied across HLA loci, with DRB1 alleles showing the most associated TCRs and HLA-C alleles the fewest. A later analysis found that most CMV-associated TCR beta chains appeared HLA-restricted, with HLA associations seemingly driven largely by CMV exposure. Correlated functional status among segregating V segments might reflect linkage disequilibrium, but an unknown experimental factor could not be ruled out. Seventeen rarely observed V segments, including chromosome 9 orphons, were excluded from the earlier analysis of a few hundred of the donors because counts were too low. Some IMGT-functional V segments, including TRBV6-2 and TRBV6-3, could not be told apart with the 87-base-pair reads, so those segments were excluded. According to the authors, the approach could potentially be generalized to other disease states and immunological phenotypes. V-gene and J-gene trimming of TCR beta chains was associated with a missense DCLRE1C variant in a later genetic analysis, and the association was replicated in an independent cohort. According to a later analysis, parvovirus B19, influenza, CMV and Epstein-Barr virus appeared linked to several top co-occurrence clusters. In vitro tests confirmed that a few of the cytomegalovirus-associated TCR beta chains recognize cytomegalovirus antigens. Immune exposure information for the cohort was limited to CMV serostatus. This cohort had only TCR beta chains sequenced, and the lack of alpha or paired-chain data limited which features could be detected. While some public TCRs were present in many individuals, most TCR sequences turned up only very rarely across donors. The classifier was reported to diagnose cytomegalovirus status with high specificity and sensitivity in both the original cohort and the validation cohort. In the study, around 160 TCR beta chains were listed as associated with cytomegalovirus. A further reported finding was that TCR beta sequences accurately predicted the HLA-A and HLA-B alleles for most subjects in the first cohort.

Material: PBMCs. The TCR sequence derives from a woman under 30 in good health and CMV-seronegative. The rearrangement joined TRBV27 to TRBJ1-6; matching of 6 bases hints at TRBD1 as the D gene. The DNA sequence is TGTGCCAGCAGTTTAAGGGGGTTTGTTTCACCCCTCCACTTT. It codes for CASSLRGFVSPLHF.